The 16 T cell receptor beta chains below all came from one sample that was sequenced in a study of T cell responses to AZD1222 COVID-19 vaccine. Produced via immunoSEQ multiplex PCR; TCRdb's table is partial and in-frame only. Here the sample spans approximately 150,000 clones, more than 90% being singletons. Sample: peripheral blood, taken on day 0 of AZD1222 vaccination. These TCRs come from an adult in good health.

V is TRBV19 and J is TRBJ1-1, with 7 bases lining up with TRBD1. The CDR3 spans 13 residues. V lost 9 bases and J lost 6; bases outside the gene matches: 10. The germline V gene encodes CDR1 LNHDA and CDR2 SQIVND (reference sequence). The CDR3 DNA sequence: TGTGCCAGCCGACAGGGAGTTTGGCCTGAAGCTTTCTTT. Translating gives CASRQGVWPEAFF.

This chain links TRBV6-5 with TRBJ1-1; D is unclear. Germline loops: CDR1 MNHEY, CDR2 SVGAGI. The CDR3 is 13 amino acids. The ends were cut back, 8 bases at V and 4 bases at J, with 14 bases in the middle. CDR3 nucleotide sequence: TGTGCCAGCTTGGGAAAGGTTAGCACTGAAGCTTTCTTT. Translated: CASLGKVSTEAFF.

The table lists this clone with a count of one. The gene calls are TRBV9 and TRBJ2-3, with D possibly matching TRBD1 (5 bases). The V and J ends lost 0 bases and 3 bases respectively, with 11 bases between them. The CDR3 length is 15 residues. Germline CDR1 SGDLS, CDR2 YYNGEE. The CDR3 DNA reads as TGTGCCAGCAGCGTAGACCAGGGCAGAACAGATACGCAGTATTTT. Amino acids: CASSVDQGRTDTQYF.

This clone came up a few times. The sample contains more than one DNA sequence encoding this CDR3. This chain uses TRBV27 with TRBJ1-3, with D possibly TRBD1 on 6 matching bases. CDR1 is MNHEY, CDR2 SMNVEV, per germline (reference sequence). With 0 bases removed from V and 2 bases from J, the gap between germline ends came to 8 bases. This CDR3 has 15 amino acids. For the CDR3, the DNA is TGTGCCAGCAGTTTATCGTCAGGGGCTGGAAACACCATATATTTT. The encoded protein is CASSLSSGAGNTIYF.

This clone was detected only once. The chain has TRBV27 and TRBJ1-1; TRBD1 matches at 7 bases. The V gene end was trimmed by 5 bases and the J gene end by 6 bases; junction bases not matched to a gene: 9. CDR3 size: 14 residues. CDR1 and CDR2 from the germline V gene are MNHEY and SMNVEV (reference sequence). CDR3 nucleotides: TGTGCCAGCAGTAAAATCGGGACAGTCTCTGAAGCTTTCTTT. Translated: CASSKIGTVSEAFF.

The rearrangement uses TRBV9 and TRBJ1-2; D gene uncertain. The germline gives CDR1 SGDLS, CDR2 YYNGEE. This CDR3 is 12 amino acids long. V lost 3 bases and J lost 0, with 3 bases in between. This CDR3 reads CASSEANYGYTF. CDR3 nucleotide sequence: TGTGCCAGCAGCGAGGCTAACTATGGCTACACCTTC.

This chain uses TRBV3-1 (or the pseudogene TRBV3-2) with TRBJ1-2; no reliable D call. V lost 1 base and J lost 7, with 16 bases in between. The CDR3 is 15 residues long. Per germline, CDR1 LGHDT and CDR2 YNNKEL (reference sequence). The CDR3 nucleotides read TGTGCCAGCAGCCAAGGAAACAGCCGAATACTTGGCTACACCTTC. Amino acid sequence: CASSQGNSRILGYTF.

This CDR3 is CASSHRQGTGFSTDTQYF. DNA for the CDR3: TGTGCCAGCAGCCATCGACAGGGAACGGGGTTTAGCACAGATACGCAGTATTTT. This chain connects TRBV4-2 to TRBJ2-3, with TRBD1 identical over 7 bases. The germline V gene encodes CDR1 LGHNA and CDR2 YNFKEQ. The V segment lost 3 bases and the J segment 0 bases; nucleotides outside the gene matches: 12. This CDR3 has 18 amino acids.

The V call is TRBV5-4, the J call TRBJ1-2; the D gene is possibly TRBD1 (6 bases). The CDR3 length is 14 residues. Trimming left V 0 bases short and J 9 bases short, with 15 bases between. Germline CDR1 is SGHNT and CDR2 is YYREEE (reference sequence). The CDR3 protein is CASSLGDNRGSYTF. In nucleotides, the CDR3 is TGTGCCAGCAGCTTGGGGGACAATCGGGGGAGCTACACCTTC.

The chain joins TRBV19 to TRBJ1-1; 8 bases are shared with TRBD1. Germline CDR1 is LNHDA and CDR2 is SQIVND (reference sequence). The CDR3 loop spans 18 amino acids. The junction had 12 bases not matched to a gene; V was cut back by 0 bases and J by 3 bases. The CDR3 here is CASSIDGPRTGWHTEAFF. Written as DNA, the CDR3 is TGTGCCAGTAGTATAGATGGGCCCAGGACAGGGTGGCACACTGAAGCTTTCTTT.

About this clone: At one end, the junction sequence differs from germline, possibly due to a read error. This chain's CDR3 is CASRQGLAGAYNEQFF. In DNA form, the CDR3 reads TGTGCCAGCAGACAAGGACTAGCGGGTGCCTACAATGAGCAGTTCTTC. This rearrangement joins TRBV3-1 (or the pseudogene TRBV3-2) to TRBJ2-1; TRBD2 matches 11 bases. This CDR3 has 16 residues. The germline CDR1 and CDR2 sequences are LGHDT and YNNKEL (reference sequence).

V gene TRBV30 combines with J gene TRBJ2-7; D remains unclear. The CDR3 spans 11 residues. Germline CDR1 is GTSNPN and CDR2 is SVGIG (reference sequence). V lost 1 base and J 4 bases, leaving 5 bases between the germline ends. The CDR3 DNA is TGTGCCTGGAGTGACACGTACGAGCAGTACTTC. Protein: CAWSDTYEQYF.

J is TRBJ1-1 and V is TRBV5-1; TRBD1 agrees at 7 bases. Germline CDR1 and CDR2: SGHRS and YFSETQ. This CDR3 comprises 14 residues. CDR3: CVSYRGTMNTEAFF. CDR3 nucleotide sequence: TGCGTCTCCTACAGGGGAACCATGAACACTGAAGCTTTCTTT.

The DNA for the CDR3 is TGTGCCAGCAGATACGGGACAGGGTTTAACTATGGCTACACCTTC. This gives the protein CASRYGTGFNYGYTF. The chain joins TRBV7-2 to TRBJ1-2; 9 bases fit TRBD1. J lost 1 base, V lost 6 bases, and 6 bases had no gene match. CDR3 length: 15 residues. Germline V CDR1 and CDR2: SGHTA, FQGNSA. The variable domain in full, completed from reference TRBV7-2 and TRBJ1-2, reads GAGVSQSPSNKVTEKGKDVELRCDPISGHTALYWYRQSLGQGLEFLIYFQGNSAPDKSGLPSDRFSAERTGGSVSTLTIQRTQQEDSAVYLCASRYGTGFNYGYTFGSGTRLTVV.

V usage is TRBV19 and J usage is TRBJ2-7; 9 bases are shared with TRBD1. The CDR3 length is 17 residues. V gave up 2 bases and J gave up 3 bases; unmatched junction bases: 11. Germline loops: CDR1 LNHDA, CDR2 SQIVND (reference sequence). DNA of the CDR3: TGTGCCAGTAGTATATTACCCACCGGGACAGGGATCTACGAGCAGTACTTC. Its protein is CASSILPTGTGIYEQYF.

V is TRBV6-5 and J is TRBJ1-1, with a tentative D call TRBD1 (6 bases). CDR3 size: 13 residues. V lost 6 bases and J 1 base, leaving 9 bases between the germline ends. Germline assignment: CDR1 MNHEY and CDR2 SVGAGI. The chain's CDR3 is CASRPRGNTEAFF. CDR3 nucleotide sequence: TGTGCCAGCAGGCCCAGGGGGAACACTGAAGCTTTCTTT.